One sample yielded the 24 T cell receptor beta chains listed below, sequenced in a study of beta chain features in type 1 diabetes. Overall study results and limits: All four CD4+ subsets from Type 1 diabetes patients carried moderately but significantly shorter TCRB CDR3s.

Expressed TCRB transcripts were sequenced because the isolated RNA had all been reverse transcribed beforehand. Repertoires were generated with immunoSEQ multiplex PCR, while TCRdb's copy carries only in-frame clones and drops some. The sample includes 600,000 or so clones, 11% to 15% of them seen just once. For these receptors, no antigen is known. Sequencing was carried out using naive CD4+ T cells from blood. The receptor source for this set is a young man with type 1 diabetes.

This clone was counted only a few times. The genes are TRBV7-2 and TRBJ1-2; 8 bases fit TRBD1. The length of the CDR3 is 15 residues. The V gene end was trimmed by 5 bases and the J gene end by 1 base; junction bases not matched to a gene: 6. CDR1 is SGHTA, CDR2 FQGNSA, per germline. CDR3 region: CASSPHGQGNYGYTF. The CDR3 bases are TGTGCCAGCAGCCCGCATGGACAGGGTAACTATGGCTACACCTTC.

The chain has TRBV4-3 and TRBJ2-5, with 10 bases lining up with TRBD2. Germline-derived CDR1 and CDR2 are LGHNA and YSLEER. The CDR3 runs to 15 residues. Germline trimming cut 4 bases from V and 5 bases from J; bases unmatched to any gene: 7. The chain's CDR3 is CASSLERGGLETQYF. CDR3 DNA: TGCGCCAGCAGCCTAGAGCGGGGGGGCCTGGAGACCCAGTACTTC.

This clone was observed a few times. The genes are TRBV25-1 and TRBJ2-1; D possibly matches TRBD1 or TRBD2 (5 bases each). The CDR3 sequence is 14 residues long. Germline CDR1 reads MGHDK; CDR2 reads SYGVNS. V lost 0 bases to trimming and J lost 6 bases, with 9 bases between them. CDR3 loop: CASSEYGTVNEQFF. CDR3 sequence (DNA): TGTGCCAGCAGTGAATATGGGACCGTCAATGAGCAGTTCTTC.

This clone has a single count. The rearrangement links TRBV20-1 to TRBJ1-2; D not resolved. This CDR3 is built from 11 residues. Trimming removed 3 bases at V and 6 bases at J, with 8 bases between. Germline CDR1 DFQATT, CDR2 SNEGSKA (reference sequence). The chain's CDR3 is CSASTQDGYTF. CDR3 in DNA: TGCAGTGCTAGTACGCAGGATGGCTACACCTTC.

The rearrangement joins TRBV30 to TRBJ1-2; D possibly corresponds to TRBD1 (5 bases). This CDR3 has 13 residues. Between the trimmed V and J ends, which lost 0 bases and 7 bases, there was a span of 12 bases. Germline CDR1 is GTSNPN and CDR2 is SVGIG (reference sequence). DNA of the CDR3: TGTGCCTGGAGTGTCCAGGGAACCAGTGGCTACACCTTC. Protein: CAWSVQGTSGYTF.

This rearrangement joins TRBV6-5 to TRBJ2-7; D ambiguous. V shed 6 bases and J shed 2 bases, with 11 bases lying between them. The germline V gene encodes CDR1 MNHEY and CDR2 SVGAGI. The CDR3 has 13 residues. CDR3 sequence (DNA): TGTGCCAGCAGAGGGCCGGCCGCCTACGAGCAGTACTTC. Translation: CASRGPAAYEQYF.

As for this clone: At the DNA level, this CDR3 is encoded by other sequences in the same sample as well. The chain links TRBV7-2 to TRBJ2-7; 8 bases match TRBD1. Germline assignment: CDR1 SGHTA and CDR2 FQGNSA. J gave up 3 bases and V 1 base, and 2 bases lay outside the gene matches. This CDR3 region has 14 residues. The DNA of the CDR3 is TGTGCCAGCAGCTTAGGAGGGACAGGCTACGAGCAGTACTTC. It yields the protein CASSLGGTGYEQYF.

The V call is TRBV13, the J call TRBJ1-1; D is unclear. Germline V gene lookup returns CDR1 PRHDT and CDR2 FYEKMQ (reference sequence). This CDR3 is built from 20 residues. Trimming shortened V by 3 bases and J by 0 bases, and 26 bases separated the two germline ends. DNA for the CDR3: TGTGCCAGCAGCTTCATACCGGTTGTCCTCTCATCCAATTTGAACACTGAAGCTTTCTTT. Protein product: CASSFIPVVLSSNLNTEAFF.

For this clone: The same CDR3 arises from other DNA sequences in this sample as well. This sequence joins TRBV30 and TRBJ2-1; D not certain. Looked up from germline, CDR1 is GTSNPN and CDR2 is SVGIG (reference sequence). This CDR3 spans 12 amino acids. Trimming removed 0 bases from V and 6 bases from J, with 6 bases in between. This chain's CDR3 is CAWSVRANEQFF. The CDR3 bases are TGTGCCTGGAGTGTACGGGCCAATGAGCAGTTCTTC.

The gene calls are TRBV6-4 and TRBJ1-5; maybe TRBD1 (5 bases). Trimming took 5 bases from V and 8 from J, leaving 16 bases between them. Germline-derived CDR1 and CDR2 are MRHNA and SNTAGT. The CDR3 sequence is 14 residues long. CDR3: CASSRDGSVEPQHF. CDR3 coding DNA: TGTGCCAGCAGTCGGGACGGATCAGTGGAGCCCCAGCATTTT.

This clone was seen only a few times. DNA for the CDR3: TGTGCCAGCAGCACCGCCTTTAACTATGGCTACACCTTC. Amino acids: CASSTAFNYGYTF. This chain connects TRBV6-5 to TRBJ1-2; D gene uncertain. CDR3 length: 13 amino acids. From germline, CDR1 is MNHEY and CDR2 SVGAGI. V lost 6 bases and J 1 base, leaving 9 bases between the germline ends.

As to this clone: Other DNA variants within this sample encode the same CDR3. This chain joins TRBV5-1 and TRBJ2-3; D perhaps matches TRBD2 (5 bases). Germline V gene lookup returns CDR1 SGHRS and CDR2 YFSETQ. Deletions cut 2 bases from V and 2 bases from J, with 6 bases between. The CDR3 sequence is 13 residues long. CDR3 region: CASSLDYTDTQYF. The CDR3 nucleotides read TGCGCCAGCAGCTTAGACTACACAGATACGCAGTATTTT.

The chain links TRBV6-5 to TRBJ2-1, with a weak D call TRBD2 (5 bases). CDR1 is MNHEY and CDR2 is SVGAGI in the germline V gene. With 2 bases removed from V and 8 bases from J, the gap between germline ends came to 13 bases. CDR3 length equals 14 residues. The CDR3 nucleotides are TGTGCCAGCAGTTACGGCAGGAGGTCCGATGAGCAGTTCTTC. This sequence encodes CASSYGRRSDEQFF.

This clone has just a few counts. This chain connects TRBV5-1 to TRBJ1-2; D is unclear. The V and J ends lost 1 base and 2 bases respectively, with 6 bases between them. The CDR3 covers 13 residues. Germline CDR1 and CDR2: SGHRS and YFSETQ. As DNA, the CDR3 is TGCGCCAGCAGCTTGTTAGAAAACTATGGCTACACCTTC. Encoded protein: CASSLLENYGYTF. The full variable domain, rest sourced from reference TRBV5-1 and TRBJ1-2, is KAGVTQTPRYLIKTRGQQVTLSCSPISGHRSVSWYQQTPGQGLQFLFEYFSETQRNKGNFPGRFSGRQFSNSRSEMNVSTLELGDSALYLCASSLLENYGYTFGSGTRLTVV.

This clone was seen more than once but under ten times. The CDR3 DNA is TGTGCCAGCTCACCACCAGGGCGTGGTCTAGCTAATGAAAAACTGTTTTTT. This sequence encodes CASSPPGRGLANEKLFF. The rearrangement joins TRBV18 to TRBJ1-4; D remains unclear. This CDR3 region has 17 residues. Germline CDR1 and CDR2: KGHSH and LQKENI. V was trimmed by 0 bases and J by 3 bases, leaving 14 bases between them.

The chain has TRBV15 and TRBJ1-2; D uncertain. Germline CDR1 LNHNV, CDR2 YYDKDF (reference sequence). The V end lost 1 base, the J end lost 5 bases, and 14 bases lay between the germline ends. The CDR3 length is 15 residues. This chain's CDR3 is CATSRVRTASYGYTF. The DNA for the CDR3 is TGTGCCACCAGCAGAGTTAGGACGGCCTCTTATGGCTACACCTTC. Using reference TRBV15 and TRBJ1-2 for the parts outside the CDR3, the full variable domain is DAMVIQNPRYQVTQFGKPVTLSCSQTLNHNVMYWYQQKSSQAPKLLFHYYDKDFNNEADTPDNFQSRRPNTSFCFLDIRSPGLGDTAMYLCATSRVRTASYGYTFGSGTRLTVV.

The CDR3 reads CASSYGQGVGEQYF. CDR3 DNA sequence: TGTGCCAGCAGTTACGGGCAGGGGGTTGGCGAGCAGTACTTC. The chain recombines TRBV6-5 with TRBJ2-7; the match to TRBD1 covers 7 bases. V shed 2 bases, J shed 6 bases, and the junction held 7 bases outside the gene matches. The V gene's germline CDR1 is MNHEY and CDR2 SVGAGI. The CDR3 spans 14 residues.

The chain recombines TRBV9 with TRBJ2-7; D is unclear. The CDR3 is made up of 12 amino acids. Between the trimmed V and J ends, which lost 3 bases and 4 bases, there was a span of 8 bases. Germline CDR1 and CDR2: SGDLS and YYNGEE. DNA for the CDR3: TGTGCCAGCAGCGGGGAAAGATACGAGCAGTACTTC. Amino acids: CASSGERYEQYF.

V gene TRBV7-9 combines with J gene TRBJ2-3; 8 positions agree with TRBD1. Germline-derived CDR1 and CDR2 are SEHNR and FQNEAQ (reference sequence). This CDR3 region has 15 residues. J was trimmed by 6 bases and V by 3 bases; bases with no gene match: 8. CDR3 in amino acids: CASSFATGEWDTQYF. The CDR3 nucleotides read TGTGCCAGCAGCTTCGCGACAGGGGAATGGGATACGCAGTATTTT.

J is TRBJ2-1 and V is TRBV9; 9 bases are shared with TRBD2. The CDR3 contains 15 residues. V dropped 1 base and J dropped 9; count of bases not matched to a gene: 8. Germline CDR1 SGDLS, CDR2 YYNGEE. CDR3 residues: CASSVMAGGQGEQFF. The CDR3 nucleotides read TGTGCCAGCAGCGTAATGGCGGGAGGGCAGGGTGAGCAGTTCTTC.

The chain combines TRBV5-1 with TRBJ2-3; possibly TRBD2 for D (6 bases). V lost 5 bases and J lost 3, with 13 bases in between. The CDR3 is made up of 14 amino acids. The germline V gene has CDR1 SGHRS and CDR2 YFSETQ. In DNA form, the CDR3 reads TGCGCCAGCAGAACGGGAGTACTTACAGATACGCAGTATTTT. Translated: CASRTGVLTDTQYF.

This clone was counted between two and nine times. This chain connects TRBV19 to TRBJ2-2, with D maybe TRBD1 (5 bases). Germline V gene data show CDR1 as LNHDA and CDR2 as SQIVND (reference sequence). Trimming took off 6 bases at V and 5 bases at J, with 13 bases between the two ends. The CDR3 loop spans 14 amino acids. This CDR3 is CASRNAGSTGELFF. The CDR3 region has the DNA TGTGCCAGTAGAAATGCAGGGTCAACCGGGGAGCTGTTTTTT. Variable domain in full (rest from reference TRBV19 and TRBJ2-2): DGGITQSPKYLFRKEGQNVTLSCEQNLNHDAMYWYRQDPGQGLRLIYYSQIVNDFQKGDIAEGYSVSREKKESFPLTVTSAQKNPTAFYLCASRNAGSTGELFFGEGSRLTVL.

This clone has just a few counts. CDR3 nucleotide sequence: TGTGCCAGCCTGGGTTTGCGACCGGGACACAGGTTCTCTGGGGCCAACGTCCTGACTTTC. Its translation is CASLGLRPGHRFSGANVLTF. This rearrangement joins TRBV19 to TRBJ2-6, with D maybe TRBD1 (6 bases). Per germline, CDR1 LNHDA and CDR2 SQIVND (reference sequence). The length of the CDR3 is 20 residues. V was trimmed by 9 bases and J by 0 bases, leaving 27 bases between them.

This clone was found a few times. The rearrangement links TRBV29-1 to TRBJ1-1; 7 bases match TRBD1. The CDR3 is 14 amino acids. J lost 0 bases, V lost 5 bases, and 6 bases had no gene match. In germline, CDR1 is SQVTM, CDR2 ANQGSEA. CDR3 sequence: CSVKRGTVNTEAFF. CDR3 in DNA: TGCAGCGTTAAACGGGGGACAGTGAACACTGAAGCTTTCTTT.